This TCR beta chain was documented in a study of T-cell memory formation after mild COVID-19. Across the study: There were largely donor-specific TCR clusters.

Findings and limits, study-wide: The study detected some responding clones in pre-infection memory, suggesting cross-reactive memory joined.

CDR3 length equals 13 residues. Trimming took 1 base from V and 5 from J, leaving 8 bases between them. The germline V gene encodes CDR1 MGHRA and CDR2 YSYEKL. This clonotype has more than one count but fewer than ten. No antigen is known for it. The TCR alpha and TCR beta cDNA libraries, bearing sample barcodes and UMIs, were generated by 5'RACE using constant-segment primers. MiXCR, applied by TCRdb to the 5' RACE reads, yields one record per CDR3 protein. Of roughly 110,000 distinct CDR3 sequences detected, about a fifth appear once; the ten largest clones hold about 42%. V usage is TRBV4-1 and J usage is TRBJ1-2; no clear D gene. The receptor was isolated from a man aged 18 to 35 who had mild COVID-19 (a few samples of this study predate the infection). Cell type and time point are not known. Sequenced sample: PBMCs or a T cell subset sorted from them (not recorded which). CDR3 nucleotide sequence: TGCGCCAGCAGCCAAGTCGAGGAATATGGCTACACCTTC. The encoded protein is CASSQVEEYGYTF.